The 7 T cell receptor beta chains below all came from one sample that was sequenced in a study of tumor and adjacent non-tumor tissue in lung cancer. The library came from three nested PCR rounds adapted from ARM-PCR protocols. Via MiXCR, TCRdb re-called the multiplex PCR reads, giving one row per CDR3 protein. The table has 40,000 to 50,000 distinct CDR3 sequences, 55% to 65% seen once. No cell sorting was done before RNA was extracted from the tissue. The normal lung tissue was taken more than 3 cm from the tumor edge. Sample: distant non-tumor lung tissue. All receptors derive from a woman between 65 and 79 years old with non-small cell lung cancer.

This clonotype has only one observation. A much larger clone differs by one base, so this may be a read error. The genes are TRBV11-2 and TRBJ2-5, with 7 bases identical to TRBD1. This CDR3 is built from 14 residues. The germline V gene has CDR1 SGHAT and CDR2 FQNNGV. V lost 5 bases and J lost 3; bases outside the gene matches: 6. The CDR3 reads CASSETGSEETQYF. CDR3 coding DNA: TGTGCCAGCAGCGAGACAGGGTCAGAAGAGACCCAGTACTTC.

Comments on this clonotype: It is likely a read error, because the conserved phenylalanine at the end of the CDR3 is missing. V gene TRBV6-1 combines with J gene TRBJ1-5, with no clear D. CDR3 length: 16 residues. Germline V gives CDR1 MNHNS, CDR2 SASEGT. This CDR3 reads CDSSEASTRTDQPQHY. The CDR3 DNA is TGTGACAGCAGTGAAGCCAGTACAAGGACGGATCAGCCCCAGCATTAT.

A remark on this clonotype: The CDR3 end shows no conserved phenylalanine or tryptophan, and so a read error is likely. The chain has TRBV14 and TRBJ2-1, with D uncertain. This CDR3 has 15 amino acids. Germline V gene lookup returns CDR1 SGHDN and CDR2 FVKESK. Trimming removed 0 bases at V and 8 bases at J, with 14 bases between. CDR3 sequence (DNA): TGTGCCAGCAGCCAAGATTCCACCCGAATCCATGAGCAGTTCCTC. It encodes CASSQDSTRIHEQFL.

Note on this clonotype: Sequence at one end of the junction differs from germline and may be a read error. CDR3 sequence: CASSSDSHEAFF. Written as DNA, the CDR3 is TGTGCCAGCAGCTCGGACAGCCATGAAGCTTTCTTT. The gene calls are TRBV5-1 and TRBJ1-1; TRBD1 is a possible D gene (6 bases). In germline, CDR1 is SGHRS, CDR2 YFSETQ. The CDR3 is 12 amino acids.

A remark on this clonotype: The germline gene is not matched at one end of the junction; a read error may be the cause. The chain recombines TRBV12-3 or TRBV12-4 with TRBJ2-7; D could derive from TRBD1 or TRBD2 (6 bases each). The CDR3 runs 14 residues. The CDR3 nucleotides are TGTGCCAACAGTTTCCGGGGGCGCATATACGAGCAATACTTC. Protein product: CANSFRGRIYEQYF.

The sample holds one count of this clonotype. The rearrangement uses TRBV6-5 and TRBJ1-2; unclear D gene. Trimming took 6 bases from V and 10 from J, leaving 12 bases between them. This CDR3 contains 11 residues. Germline V gives CDR1 MNHEY, CDR2 SVGAGI. CDR3 protein: CASSGGYVYTF. CDR3 coding DNA: TGTGCCAGCAGCGGAGGGTACGTCTACACCTTC.

This clonotype was detected a few times. A much larger clone differs from this one at a single base, so this may be a read error. This chain connects TRBV5-6 to TRBJ1-1, with D perhaps matching TRBD1 (6 bases). Germline assignment: CDR1 SGHDT and CDR2 YYEEEE. The CDR3 totals 14 residues. This chain's CDR3 is CTSSLGAVDTEAFF. CDR3 coding DNA: TGTACCAGCAGCTTGGGGGCAGTGGACACTGAAGCTTTCTTT.